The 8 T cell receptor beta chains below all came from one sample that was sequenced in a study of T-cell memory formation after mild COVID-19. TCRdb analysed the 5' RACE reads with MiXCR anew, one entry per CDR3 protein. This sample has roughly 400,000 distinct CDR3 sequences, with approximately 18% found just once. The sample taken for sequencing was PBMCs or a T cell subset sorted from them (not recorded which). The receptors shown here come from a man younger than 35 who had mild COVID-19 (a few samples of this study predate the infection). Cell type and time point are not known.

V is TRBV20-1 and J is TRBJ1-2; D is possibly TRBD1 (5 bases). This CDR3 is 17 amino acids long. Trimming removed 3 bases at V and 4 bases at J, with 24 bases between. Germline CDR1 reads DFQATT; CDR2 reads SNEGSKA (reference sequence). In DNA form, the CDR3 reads TGCAGTGCTAGTCTACCTGCTATCGGGGGTTTATCCTATGGCTACACCTTC. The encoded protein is CSASLPAIGGLSYGYTF.

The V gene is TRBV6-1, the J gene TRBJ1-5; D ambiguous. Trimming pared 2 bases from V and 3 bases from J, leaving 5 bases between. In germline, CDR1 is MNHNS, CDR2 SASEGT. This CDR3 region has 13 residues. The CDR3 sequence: CASSEWFNQPQHF. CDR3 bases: TGTGCCAGCAGTGAATGGTTCAATCAGCCCCAGCATTTT.

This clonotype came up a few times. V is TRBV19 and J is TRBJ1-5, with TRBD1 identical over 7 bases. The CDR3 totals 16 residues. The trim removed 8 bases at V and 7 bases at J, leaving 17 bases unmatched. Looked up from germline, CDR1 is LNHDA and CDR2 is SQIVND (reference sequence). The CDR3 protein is CASAIAPRGLYQPQHF. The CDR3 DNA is TGTGCCAGTGCCATTGCTCCGAGGGGGCTCTACCAGCCCCAGCATTTT.

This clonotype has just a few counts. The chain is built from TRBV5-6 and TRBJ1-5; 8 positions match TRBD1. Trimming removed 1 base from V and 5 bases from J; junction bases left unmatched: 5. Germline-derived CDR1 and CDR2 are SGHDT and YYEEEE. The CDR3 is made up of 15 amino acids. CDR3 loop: CASSLRDRPHQPQHF. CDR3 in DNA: TGTGCCAGCAGCTTGAGGGACAGGCCCCATCAGCCCCAGCATTTT. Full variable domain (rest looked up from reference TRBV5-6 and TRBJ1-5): DAGVTQSPTHLIKTRGQQVTLRCSPKSGHDTVSWYQQALGQGPQFIFQYYEEEERQRGNFPDRFSGHQFPNYSSELNVNALLLGDSALYLCASSLRDRPHQPQHFGDGTRLSIL.

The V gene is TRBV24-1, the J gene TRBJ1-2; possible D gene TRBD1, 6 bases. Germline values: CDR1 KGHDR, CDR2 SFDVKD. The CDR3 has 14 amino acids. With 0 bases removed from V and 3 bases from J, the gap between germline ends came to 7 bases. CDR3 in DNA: TGTGCCACCAGTGATTTGTCAGGGGACTATGGCTACACCTTC. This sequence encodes CATSDLSGDYGYTF.

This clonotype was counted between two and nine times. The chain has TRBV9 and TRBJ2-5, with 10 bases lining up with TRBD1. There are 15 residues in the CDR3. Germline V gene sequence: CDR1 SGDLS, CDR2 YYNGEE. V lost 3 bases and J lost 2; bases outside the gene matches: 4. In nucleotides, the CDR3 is TGTGCCAGCAGCGAGACAGGGGGCCCTCAAGAGACCCAGTACTTC. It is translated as CASSETGGPQETQYF.

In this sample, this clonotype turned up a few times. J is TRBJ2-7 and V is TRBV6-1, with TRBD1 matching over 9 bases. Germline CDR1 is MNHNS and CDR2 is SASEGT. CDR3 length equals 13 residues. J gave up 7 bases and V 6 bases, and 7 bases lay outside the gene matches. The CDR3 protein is CASRGTGSQEQYV. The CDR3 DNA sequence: TGTGCCAGCAGAGGGACAGGGAGTCAAGAGCAGTACGTC.

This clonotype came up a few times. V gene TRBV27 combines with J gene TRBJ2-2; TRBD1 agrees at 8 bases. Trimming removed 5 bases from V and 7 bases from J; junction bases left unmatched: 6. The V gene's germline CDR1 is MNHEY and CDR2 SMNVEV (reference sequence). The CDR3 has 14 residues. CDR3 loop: CASSTDRVIGELFF. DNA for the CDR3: TGTGCCAGCAGTACGGACAGGGTTATCGGGGAGCTGTTTTTT.